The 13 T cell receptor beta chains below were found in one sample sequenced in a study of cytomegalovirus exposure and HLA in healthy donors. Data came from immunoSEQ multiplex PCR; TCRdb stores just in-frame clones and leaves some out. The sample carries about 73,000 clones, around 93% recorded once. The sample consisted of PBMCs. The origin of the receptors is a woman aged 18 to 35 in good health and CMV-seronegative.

DNA of the CDR3: TGTGCCACGACCGGGACAGGGACCGAAGCTTTCTTT. This translates into CATTGTGTEAFF. This rearrangement joins TRBV30 to TRBJ1-1; 9 bases align to TRBD1. The CDR3 loop spans 12 amino acids. The germline V gene has CDR1 GTSNPN and CDR2 SVGIG (reference sequence). J was trimmed by 8 bases and V by 8 bases; bases with no gene match: 9.

The CDR3 loop reads CASSLSPSKNTEAFF. The CDR3 nucleotides are TGTGCCAGCAGCTTAAGCCCTTCCAAGAACACTGAAGCTTTCTTT. This sequence joins TRBV7-6 and TRBJ1-1; D not certain. The germline CDR1 and CDR2 sequences are SGHVS and FNYEAQ. This CDR3 region has 15 residues. Trimming removed 2 bases from V and 1 base from J, with 11 bases in between.

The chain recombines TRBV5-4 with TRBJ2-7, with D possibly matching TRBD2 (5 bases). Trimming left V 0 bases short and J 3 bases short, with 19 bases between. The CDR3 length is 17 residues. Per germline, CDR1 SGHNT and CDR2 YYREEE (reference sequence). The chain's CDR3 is CASSLVESGLRDYEQYF. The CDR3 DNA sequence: TGTGCCAGCAGCTTGGTTGAGTCCGGACTTCGTGACTACGAGCAGTACTTC. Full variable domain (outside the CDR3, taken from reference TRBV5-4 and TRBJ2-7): ETGVTQSPTHLIKTRGQQVTLRCSSQSGHNTVSWYQQALGQGPQFIFQYYREEENGRGNFPPRFSGLQFPNYSSELNVNALELDDSALYLCASSLVESGLRDYEQYFGPGTRLTVT.

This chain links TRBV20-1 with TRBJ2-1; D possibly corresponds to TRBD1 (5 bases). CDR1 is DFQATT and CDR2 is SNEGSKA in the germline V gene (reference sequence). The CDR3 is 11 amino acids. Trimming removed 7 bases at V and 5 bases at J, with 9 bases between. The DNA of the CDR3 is TGCAGTGGGACAAGGAACAATGAGCAGTTCTTC. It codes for CSGTRNNEQFF.

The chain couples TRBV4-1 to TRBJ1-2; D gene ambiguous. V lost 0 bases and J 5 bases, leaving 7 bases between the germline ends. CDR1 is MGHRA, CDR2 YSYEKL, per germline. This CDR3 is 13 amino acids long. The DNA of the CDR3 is TGCGCCAGCAGCCAAGATAAAGCGTATGGCTACACCTTC. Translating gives CASSQDKAYGYTF.

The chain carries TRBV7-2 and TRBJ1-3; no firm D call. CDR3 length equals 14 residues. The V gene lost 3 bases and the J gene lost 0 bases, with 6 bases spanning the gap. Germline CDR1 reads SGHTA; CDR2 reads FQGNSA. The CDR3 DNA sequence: TGTGCCAGCAGCTTCACATTCTCTGGAAACACCATATATTTT. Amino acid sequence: CASSFTFSGNTIYF. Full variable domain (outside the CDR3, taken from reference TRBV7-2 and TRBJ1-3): GAGVSQSPSNKVTEKGKDVELRCDPISGHTALYWYRQSLGQGLEFLIYFQGNSAPDKSGLPSDRFSAERTGGSVSTLTIQRTQQEDSAVYLCASSFTFSGNTIYFGEGSWLTVV.

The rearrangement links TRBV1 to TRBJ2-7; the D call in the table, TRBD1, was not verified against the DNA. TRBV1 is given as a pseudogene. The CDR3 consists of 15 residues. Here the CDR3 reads CTSSQPTGGGYEQYF. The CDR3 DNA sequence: TGCACCAGCAGCCAGCCGACAGGGGGTGGCTACGAGCAGTACTTC.

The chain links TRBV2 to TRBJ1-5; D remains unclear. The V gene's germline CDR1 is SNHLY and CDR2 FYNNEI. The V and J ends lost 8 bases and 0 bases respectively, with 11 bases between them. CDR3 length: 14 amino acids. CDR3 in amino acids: CASRFIDSNQPQHF. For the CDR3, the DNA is TGTGCCAGCCGGTTCATAGATAGCAATCAGCCCCAGCATTTT.

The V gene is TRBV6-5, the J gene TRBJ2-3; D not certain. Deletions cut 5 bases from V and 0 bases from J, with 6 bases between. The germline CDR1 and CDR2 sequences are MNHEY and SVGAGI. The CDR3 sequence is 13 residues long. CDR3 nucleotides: TGTGCCAGCAGTCTCTTAAGCACAGATACGCAGTATTTT. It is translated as CASSLLSTDTQYF.

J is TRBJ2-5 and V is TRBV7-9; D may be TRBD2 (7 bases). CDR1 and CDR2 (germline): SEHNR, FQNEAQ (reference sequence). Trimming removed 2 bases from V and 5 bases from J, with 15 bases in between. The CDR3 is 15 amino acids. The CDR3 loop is CASSLFSGRGETQYF. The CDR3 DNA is TGTGCCAGCAGCTTATTCTCGGGGAGGGGGGAGACCCAGTACTTC.

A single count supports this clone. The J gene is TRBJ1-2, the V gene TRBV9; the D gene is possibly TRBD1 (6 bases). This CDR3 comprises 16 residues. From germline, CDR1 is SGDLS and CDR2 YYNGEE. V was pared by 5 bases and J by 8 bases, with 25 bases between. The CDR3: CASSLSPRQETAGYTF. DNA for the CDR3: TGTGCCAGCAGTCTATCCCCAAGACAGGAGACGGCGGGCTACACCTTC.

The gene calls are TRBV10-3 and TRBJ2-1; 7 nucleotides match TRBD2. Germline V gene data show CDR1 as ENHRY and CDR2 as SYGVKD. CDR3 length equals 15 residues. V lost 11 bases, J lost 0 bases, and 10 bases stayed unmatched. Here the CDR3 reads CASGVGGNSYNEQFF. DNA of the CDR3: TGTGCCTCTGGGGTGGGGGGGAACTCCTACAATGAGCAGTTCTTC.

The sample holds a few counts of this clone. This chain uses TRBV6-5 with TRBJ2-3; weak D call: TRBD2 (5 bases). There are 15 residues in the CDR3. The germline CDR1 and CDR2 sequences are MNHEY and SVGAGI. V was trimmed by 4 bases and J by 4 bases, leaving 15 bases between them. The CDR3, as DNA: TGTGCCAGCAGTTCCCCCTTTGAGGGATCAGATACGCAGTATTTT. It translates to CASSSPFEGSDTQYF.